The rows below give T cell receptor beta chains drawn from one sample of a study of blood T cell repertoires in COVID-19. TCRdb keeps only in-frame clones here, not all; method: immunoSEQ multiplex PCR. The table lists more than 250,000 clones, 70% to 90% of them singletons. Material for sequencing was PBMCs or T cells enriched from blood (not recorded which). Every receptor here comes from a woman aged 18-29 years who had recovered from COVID-19. Each CDR3 is given with its conserved first and last residue. The D gene is left open where the match is weak. A row's size may be missing; if present it is once, few, many or a size class.

d_call j_call clone_size v_call cdr3_aa cdr3_nt
NA TRBJ1-2 few TRBV5-1 CASSLEGQGPYGYTF TGCGCCAGCAGCTTGGAGGGTCAGGGTCCGTATGGCTACACCTTC
NA TRBJ2-5 few TRBV5-1 CASSQVEAAGRETQYF TGCGCCAGCAGCCAGGTGGAGGCCGCGGGGCGAGAGACCCAGTACTTC
NA TRBJ1-2 NA TRBV5-1 CASSLAAGDGYTF TGCGCCAGCAGCTTGGCCGCAGGGGATGGCTACACCTTC
NA TRBJ1-1 NA TRBV6-4 CASSDPYREPNTEAFF TGTGCCAGCAGTGACCCCTACCGGGAGCCGAACACTGAAGCTTTCTTT
TRBD1 TRBJ1-4 NA TRBV19 CASRGQGTYEKLFF TGTGCCAGTAGAGGACAGGGAACTTACGAAAAACTGTTTTTT
TRBD1 TRBJ1-2 NA TRBV19 CASRSTGVEGYTF TGTGCCAGTAGGTCGACAGGGGTGGAAGGCTACACCTTC
TRBD1 TRBJ1-1 NA TRBV19 CASGIFADRDTEAFF TGTGCCAGTGGTATTTTTGCAGACAGGGACACTGAAGCTTTCTTT
TRBD1 TRBJ1-2 NA TRBV9 CASSVSTGVDGYTF TGTGCCAGCAGCGTCTCGACAGGGGTCGATGGCTACACCTTC
NA TRBJ2-2 NA TRBV19 CASRTVGTGELFF TGTGCCAGCCGGACAGTTGGTACCGGGGAGCTGTTTTTT
TRBD1 TRBJ2-7 few TRBV11-3 CASSLLTGGHYEQYF TGTGCCAGCAGCCTCTTAACAGGGGGTCACTACGAGCAGTACTTC
NA TRBJ2-7 NA TRBV12-3/TRBV12-4 CASSFGTTYEQYF TGTGCCAGCAGTTTCGGGACAACCTACGAGCAGTACTTC
NA TRBJ2-3 NA TRBV11-2 CASTPTASPAPDTQYF TGTGCCAGCACCCCTACAGCCAGCCCAGCCCCAGATACGCAGTATTTT
TRBD2 TRBJ2-3 NA TRBV5-5 CARSGGLAGGRGLTDTQYF TGTGCCCGCAGCGGGGGACTCGCGGGAGGGCGGGGGCTCACAGATACGCAGTATTTT